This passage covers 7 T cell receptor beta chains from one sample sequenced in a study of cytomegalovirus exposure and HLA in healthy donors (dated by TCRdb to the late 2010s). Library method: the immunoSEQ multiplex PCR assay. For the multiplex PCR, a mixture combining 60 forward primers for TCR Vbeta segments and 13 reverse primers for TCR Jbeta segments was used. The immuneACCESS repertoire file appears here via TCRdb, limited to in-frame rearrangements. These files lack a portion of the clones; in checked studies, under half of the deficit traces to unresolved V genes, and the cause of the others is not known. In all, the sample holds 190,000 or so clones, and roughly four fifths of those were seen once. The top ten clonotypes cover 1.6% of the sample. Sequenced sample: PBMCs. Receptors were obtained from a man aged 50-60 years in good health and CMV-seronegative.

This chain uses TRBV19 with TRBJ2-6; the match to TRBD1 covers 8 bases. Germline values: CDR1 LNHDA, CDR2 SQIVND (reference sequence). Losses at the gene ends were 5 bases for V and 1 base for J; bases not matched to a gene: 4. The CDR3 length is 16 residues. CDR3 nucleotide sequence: TGTGCCAGTAGTTTCAGACAGGGGTCTGGGGCCAACGTCCTGACTTTC. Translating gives CASSFRQGSGANVLTF.

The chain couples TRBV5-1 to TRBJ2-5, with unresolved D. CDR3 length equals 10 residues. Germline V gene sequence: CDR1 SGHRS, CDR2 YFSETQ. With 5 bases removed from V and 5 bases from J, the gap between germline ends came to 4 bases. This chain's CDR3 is CASRRETQYF. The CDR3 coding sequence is TGCGCCAGCAGACGGGAGACCCAGTACTTC.

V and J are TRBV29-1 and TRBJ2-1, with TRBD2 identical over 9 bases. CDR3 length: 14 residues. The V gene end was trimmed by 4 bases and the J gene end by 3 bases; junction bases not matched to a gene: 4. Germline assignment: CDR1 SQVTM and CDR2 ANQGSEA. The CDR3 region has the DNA TGCAGCGTTGCCAGCGGGGGGCTCTACAATGAGCAGTTCTTC. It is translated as CSVASGGLYNEQFF.

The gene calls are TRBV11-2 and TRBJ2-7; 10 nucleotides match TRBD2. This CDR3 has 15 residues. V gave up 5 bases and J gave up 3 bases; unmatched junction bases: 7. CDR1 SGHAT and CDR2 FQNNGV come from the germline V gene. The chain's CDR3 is CASSPGSSGSYEQYF. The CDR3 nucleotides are TGTGCCAGCAGCCCAGGGTCTAGCGGGAGCTACGAGCAGTACTTC.

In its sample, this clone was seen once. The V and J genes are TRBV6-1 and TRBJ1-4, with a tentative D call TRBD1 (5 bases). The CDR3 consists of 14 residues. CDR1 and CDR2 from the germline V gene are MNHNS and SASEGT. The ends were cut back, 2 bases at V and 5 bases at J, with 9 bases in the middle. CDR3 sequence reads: CASSEKGLNEKLFF. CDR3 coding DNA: TGTGCCAGCAGTGAAAAGGGGTTGAATGAAAAACTGTTTTTT.

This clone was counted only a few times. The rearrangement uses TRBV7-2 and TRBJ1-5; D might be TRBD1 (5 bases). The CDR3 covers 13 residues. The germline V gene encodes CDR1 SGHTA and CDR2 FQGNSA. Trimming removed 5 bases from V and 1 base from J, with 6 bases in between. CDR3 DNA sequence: TGTGCCAGCAGCGACAGAAGCAATCAGCCCCAGCATTTT. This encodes CASSDRSNQPQHF.

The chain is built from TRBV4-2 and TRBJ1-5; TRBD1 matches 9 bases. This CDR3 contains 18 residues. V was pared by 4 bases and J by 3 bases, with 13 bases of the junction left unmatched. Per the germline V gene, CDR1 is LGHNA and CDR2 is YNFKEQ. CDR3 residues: CASSRLPLTGGNNQPQHF. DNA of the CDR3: TGTGCCAGCAGCCGACTCCCTTTGACAGGGGGAAACAATCAGCCCCAGCATTTT.